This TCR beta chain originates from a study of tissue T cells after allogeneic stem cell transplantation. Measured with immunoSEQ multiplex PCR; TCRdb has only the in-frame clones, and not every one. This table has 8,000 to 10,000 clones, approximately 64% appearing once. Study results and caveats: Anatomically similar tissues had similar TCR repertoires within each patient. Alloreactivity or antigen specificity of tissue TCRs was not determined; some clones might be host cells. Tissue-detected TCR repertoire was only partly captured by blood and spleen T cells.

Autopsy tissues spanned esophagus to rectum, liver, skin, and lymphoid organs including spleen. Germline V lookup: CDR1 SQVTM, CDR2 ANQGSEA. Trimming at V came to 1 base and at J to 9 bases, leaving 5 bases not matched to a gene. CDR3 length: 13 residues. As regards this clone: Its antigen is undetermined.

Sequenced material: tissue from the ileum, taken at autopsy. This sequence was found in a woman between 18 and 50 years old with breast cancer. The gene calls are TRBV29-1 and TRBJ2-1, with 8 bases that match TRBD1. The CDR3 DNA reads TGCAGCGTTGAAGGCAGGGGGCTGGTTGAGCAGTTCTTC. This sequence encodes CSVEGRGLVEQFF.